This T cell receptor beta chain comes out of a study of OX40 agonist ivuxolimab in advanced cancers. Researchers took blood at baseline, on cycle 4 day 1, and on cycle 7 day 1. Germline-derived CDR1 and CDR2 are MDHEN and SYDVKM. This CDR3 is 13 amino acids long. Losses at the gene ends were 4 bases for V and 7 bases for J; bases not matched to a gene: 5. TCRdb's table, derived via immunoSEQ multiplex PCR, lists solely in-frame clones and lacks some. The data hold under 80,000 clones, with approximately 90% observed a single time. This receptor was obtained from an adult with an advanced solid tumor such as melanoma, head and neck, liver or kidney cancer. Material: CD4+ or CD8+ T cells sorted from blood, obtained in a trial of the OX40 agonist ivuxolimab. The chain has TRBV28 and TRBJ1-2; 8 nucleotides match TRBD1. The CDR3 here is CASSSWTGSGYTF. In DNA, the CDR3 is TGTGCCAGCAGTTCCTGGACAGGGTCTGGCTACACCTTC.